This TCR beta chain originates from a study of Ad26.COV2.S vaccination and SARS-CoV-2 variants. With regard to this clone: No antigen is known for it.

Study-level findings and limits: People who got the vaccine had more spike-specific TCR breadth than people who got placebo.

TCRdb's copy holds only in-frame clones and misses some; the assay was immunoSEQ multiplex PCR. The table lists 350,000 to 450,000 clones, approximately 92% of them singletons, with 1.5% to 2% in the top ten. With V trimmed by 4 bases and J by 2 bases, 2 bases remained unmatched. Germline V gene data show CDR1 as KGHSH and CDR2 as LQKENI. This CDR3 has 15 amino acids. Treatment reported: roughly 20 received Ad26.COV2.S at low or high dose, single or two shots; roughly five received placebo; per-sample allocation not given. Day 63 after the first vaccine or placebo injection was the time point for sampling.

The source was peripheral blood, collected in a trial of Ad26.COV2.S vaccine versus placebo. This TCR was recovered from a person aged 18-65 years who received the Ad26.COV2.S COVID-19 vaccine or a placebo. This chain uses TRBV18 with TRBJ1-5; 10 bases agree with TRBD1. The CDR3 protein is CASSRQGAGNQPQHF. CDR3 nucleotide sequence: TGTGCCAGCTCACGACAGGGGGCTGGCAATCAGCCCCAGCATTTT.